The sequence of this T cell receptor beta chain was determined in a study of cytomegalovirus exposure and HLA in healthy donors (dated by TCRdb to the late 2010s). At the level of the whole study: According to a later analysis, one platform produced both the roughly 110 validation repertoires and the approximately 660 repertoires of the first cohort. The aim of the study was to test whether cataloging public T cell receptors could identify signatures of past pathogen exposure. Along with the roughly 670-subject first cohort, a separate validation cohort of 120 different subjects was used. High-throughput TCR immunosequencing, statistical association of individual TCRs with disease status, and machine learning were combined to predict cytomegalovirus infection status.

The germline V gene encodes CDR1 SGHTA and CDR2 FQGNSA. Ends trimmed: V by 6 bases, J by 5 bases; bases unmatched to a gene: 12. The CDR3 spans 15 residues, from the cysteine through the phenylalanine. Kept here is only the CDR3 DNA, which spans 45 bases and is read in frame from base 1. The donors were included in the validation cohort of 120 subjects, a group kept apart from the roughly 700-subject first cohort. In regard to this clone: Its antigen remains undetermined. Within one base of it there is no much larger clone, and no base qualities were kept.

Libraries were made using the immunoSEQ multiplex PCR assay. Under the source paper's analysis protocol: A statistical classification framework was built for diagnosing cytomegalovirus status from the catalog of TCR beta chain sequences. The table was pulled from immuneACCESS by TCRdb, which kept in-frame rearrangements only. Such tables lose some clones; where checked, under half of the loss comes from unresolved V genes, and the rest has no known cause. That table is the source of V, J and clone size, and D and trimming were worked out from the DNA. The table for this sample lists around 61,000 clones; over 90% of them were counted only once. Jointly, the top ten make up approximately 5% of the sample. Study-wide conclusions, independent of this receptor: While some public TCRs were present in many individuals, most TCR sequences turned up only very rarely across donors. The authors suggested that the approach could potentially be extended to other disease states and immunological phenotypes. The study gave a list of some 150 TCR beta chains associated with cytomegalovirus. In a later analysis, TCRs clustered in the first cohort were found to also tend to co-occur in the roughly 120 validation repertoires, with 85% to 95% of cluster scores above 0. The validation cohort had no HLA typing available for a later analysis, so co-occurrence within that cohort was assessed over all 120 or so repertoires. Cytomegalovirus status was reported to be diagnosed by the classifier with high specificity and sensitivity in both the original and validation cohorts. Three of the identified cytomegalovirus-associated TCR beta chains were confirmed in vitro to be specific for cytomegalovirus antigens.

Sequencing was performed on PBMCs. The source is a man between 18 and 29 years old in good health and CMV-seropositive. The rearrangement joined TRBV7-2 to TRBJ2-5; 7 bases in the junction line up with TRBD2. The nucleotide sequence is given as TGTGCCAGCAGTTCCGAGGGCGGGAGTGGGGAGACCCAGTACTTC. Translated, it reads CASSSEGGSGETQYF.